This entry is about one T cell receptor beta chain. The data were taken from a study of blood T cell repertoires in COVID-19. Across the whole study: There were acute and convalescent COVID-19 samples, and they came from the United States, Italy and Spain. T cells, B-cell-depleted T cells, or PBMCs provided the cDNA or gDNA that served as material.

As handled by the study authors: Counts of nucleated cells, estimated from reference gene primer amplification, were obtained. Repertoires were generated with immunoSEQ multiplex PCR, while TCRdb's copy carries only in-frame clones and drops some. V, J and clone size are taken as reported in that table, and D and trimming were inferred from the DNA itself. The data contain around 100,000 clones, 90% to 95% of them singletons. Looked up from germline, CDR1 is MNHEY and CDR2 is SVGAGI. The CDR3 contains 15 residues. Trimming shortened V by 7 bases and J by 5 bases, and 20 bases separated the two germline ends.

Material for sequencing was peripheral blood. The TCR originated in a man aged 50 to 60 with active COVID-19. The rearrangement links TRBV6-5 to TRBJ1-2; TRBD1 is a possible D gene (5 bases). Here the CDR3 DNA reads TGTGCCAGCAATCAATTCGACAGCAGTTCTTATGGCTACACCTTC. Encoded protein: CASNQFDSSSYGYTF.